The 26 T cell receptor beta chains given below trace back to one sample, sequenced in a study of Ad26.COV2.S vaccination and SARS-CoV-2 variants. Libraries were prepared by immunoSEQ multiplex PCR; TCRdb keeps only in-frame clonotypes and omits some of them. The data hold about 680,000 clones, with about 90% observed a single time. Stated treatment: over 15 received Ad26.COV2.S at low or high dose, single or two shots; roughly five received placebo; per-sample allocation not given. Sampling took place 63 days after the first vaccine or placebo injection. The source was peripheral blood, collected in a trial of Ad26.COV2.S vaccine versus placebo. These receptors all come from a person between 18 and 60 years old who received the Ad26.COV2.S COVID-19 vaccine or a placebo.

The V call is TRBV3-1 (or the pseudogene TRBV3-2), the J call TRBJ2-5, with TRBD2 identical over 12 bases. CDR1 and CDR2 from the germline V gene are LGHDT and YNNKEL (reference sequence). The CDR3 is 13 residues long. V lost 3 bases and J lost 12; bases outside the gene matches: 5. The CDR3 loop reads CASSHRTSGVEYF. The CDR3, as DNA: TGTGCCAGCAGCCACCGGACTAGCGGGGTGGAGTACTTC.

The V and J genes are TRBV6-2 or TRBV6-3 and TRBJ2-5, with D perhaps TRBD2 (6 bases). CDR3 length equals 15 residues. Germline V lookup: CDR1 MNHEY, CDR2 SVGEGT. V was pared by 7 bases and J by 2 bases, with 17 bases between. CDR3 nucleotide sequence: TGTGCCAGCACCCCCGGGACTCTTTTACAAGAGACCCAGTACTTC. Translation gives CASTPGTLLQETQYF.

The CDR3 here is CASSSGQSRETQYF. DNA for the CDR3: TGCGCCAGCAGCTCCGGACAGAGTCGGGAGACCCAGTACTTC. The V and J genes are TRBV5-1 and TRBJ2-5; TRBD1 might be the D (6 bases). Germline CDR1 is SGHRS and CDR2 is YFSETQ. The length of the CDR3 is 14 residues. V was clipped by 3 bases and J by 5 bases, with 14 bases between them.

This clone was counted once. The chain has TRBV11-2 and TRBJ2-2; D is unclear. This CDR3 is 11 amino acids long. CDR1 and CDR2 from the germline V gene are SGHAT and FQNNGV. V was pared by 5 bases and J by 7 bases, with 5 bases between. CDR3 loop: CASSIGGELFF. The CDR3 DNA sequence: TGTGCCAGCAGCATTGGCGGGGAGCTGTTTTTT. The whole variable domain, filled in from reference TRBV11-2 and TRBJ2-2, reads EAGVAQSPRYKIIEKRQSVAFWCNPISGHATLYWYQQILGQGPKLLIQFQNNGVVDDSQLPKDRFSAERLKGVDSTLKIQPAKLEDSAVYLCASSIGGELFFGEGSRLTVL.

The chain uses TRBV14 and TRBJ1-6; 10 nucleotides line up with TRBD1. Trimming cost V 8 bases and J 0 bases; bases outside gene matches: 1. The CDR3 length is 15 residues. The V gene's germline CDR1 is SGHDN and CDR2 FVKESK. The CDR3 region has the DNA TGTGCCAGCCGGACAGGGGGCTCCTATAATTCACCCCTCCACTTT. This encodes CASRTGGSYNSPLHF. The full variable domain, its missing parts supplied by reference TRBV14 and TRBJ1-6, is EAGVTQFPSHSVIEKGQTVTLRCDPISGHDNLYWYRRVMGKEIKFLLHFVKESKQDESGMPNNRFLAERTGGTYSTLKVQPAELEDSGVYFCASRTGGSYNSPLHFGNGTRLTVT.

This rearrangement joins TRBV6-5 to TRBJ1-1; no definite D call. V dropped 0 bases and J dropped 3 bases, with 8 bases sitting between them. Germline CDR1 MNHEY, CDR2 SVGAGI. The CDR3 extends over 14 amino acids. CDR3 in DNA: TGTGCCAGCAGTTACTCGTCTTTCGACACTGAAGCTTTCTTT. Its translation: CASSYSSFDTEAFF.

A word on this clone: The same CDR3 can be traced to other DNA sequences in this sample. The rearrangement uses TRBV12-3 or TRBV12-4 and TRBJ2-5; D is perhaps TRBD2 (6 bases). The CDR3 is 12 amino acids. Trimming stripped 3 bases from V and 5 bases from J, with 7 bases between. The CDR3 reads CASSLSGETQYF. The CDR3 nucleotides are TGTGCCAGCAGTTTGAGCGGGGAGACCCAGTACTTC.

This sequence joins TRBV6-5 and TRBJ1-2, with D unclear. This CDR3 has 13 residues. Germline CDR1 reads MNHEY; CDR2 reads SVGAGI. Trimming took 3 bases from V and 8 from J, leaving 13 bases between them. The CDR3 region is CASSYGVSWGYTF. The CDR3 DNA is TGTGCCAGCAGTTATGGGGTTTCTTGGGGCTACACCTTC.

This sequence joins TRBV5-6 and TRBJ1-6; TRBD1 matches at 11 bases. V lost 3 bases and J lost 6; bases outside the gene matches: 5. The CDR3 sequence is 16 residues long. Germline loops: CDR1 SGHDT, CDR2 YYEEEE. The CDR3, as DNA: TGTGCCAGCAGCTGGGACAGGGGGTTTGGTAATTCACCCCTCCACTTT. Protein: CASSWDRGFGNSPLHF.

The rearrangement links TRBV9 to TRBJ2-1; D unclear. V lost 0 bases, J lost 9 bases, and 7 bases lay in between. The CDR3 consists of 12 residues. CDR1 is SGDLS and CDR2 is YYNGEE in the germline V gene. CDR3 coding DNA: TGTGCCAGCAGCGTAGGTGACGGTGAGCAGTTCTTC. Translating it yields CASSVGDGEQFF.

The chain is built from TRBV5-5 and TRBJ2-1; unclear D gene. Germline CDR1 is SGHKS and CDR2 is YYEKEE (reference sequence). The CDR3 runs to 12 residues. Deletions cut 4 bases from V and 10 bases from J, with 12 bases between. CDR3 protein: CASSLYPREQFF. CDR3 in DNA: TGTGCCAGCAGCCTTTACCCTAGGGAGCAGTTCTTC.

CDR3 residues: CASSPPAGGNSYNEQFF. The CDR3, as DNA: TGTGCCAGTAGCCCTCCGGCGGGGGGTAACTCCTACAATGAGCAGTTCTTC. V and J are TRBV19 and TRBJ2-1, with 8 bases identical to TRBD2. Germline CDR1 and CDR2: LNHDA and SQIVND (reference sequence). The CDR3 has 17 amino acids. V lost 6 bases to trimming and J lost 0 bases; unmatched junction nucleotides: 10.

The chain has TRBV30 and TRBJ1-1, with D unclear. CDR1 and CDR2 (germline): GTSNPN, SVGIG (reference sequence). With 0 bases removed from V and 0 bases from J, the gap between germline ends came to 11 bases. There are 15 residues in the CDR3. Here the CDR3 reads CAWSVEPRLNTEAFF. The CDR3 bases are TGTGCCTGGAGTGTAGAACCGAGGCTGAACACTGAAGCTTTCTTT. The full variable domain, rest sourced from reference TRBV30 and TRBJ1-1, is SQTIHQWPATLVQPVGSPLSLECTVEGTSNPNLYWYRQAAGRGLQLLFYSVGIGQISSEVPQNLSASRPQDRQFILSSKKLLLSDSGFYLCAWSVEPRLNTEAFFGQGTRLTVV.

The chain combines TRBV6-5 with TRBJ2-1, with 8 bases matching TRBD2. Trimming cost V 7 bases and J 0 bases; bases outside gene matches: 5. Germline values: CDR1 MNHEY, CDR2 SVGAGI. The CDR3 sequence is 15 residues long. CDR3 residues: CASTRSGSSYNEQFF. Written as DNA, the CDR3 is TGTGCCAGCACCAGAAGCGGGAGCTCCTACAATGAGCAGTTCTTC.

This rearrangement joins TRBV7-2 to TRBJ2-5; tentative D call: TRBD2 (6 bases). Trimming left V 3 bases short and J 1 base short, with 15 bases between. This CDR3 has 16 amino acids. The germline V gene encodes CDR1 SGHTA and CDR2 FQGNSA. The CDR3 sequence is CASSLGRGWPQETQYF. The CDR3 region has the DNA TGTGCCAGCAGCTTGGGGCGGGGCTGGCCCCAAGAGACCCAGTACTTC.

This clone was picked up a small number of times. CDR3 coding DNA: TGTGCCAGCTCACCACCGGGGAGTCCGAACACTGAAGCTTTCTTT. Translated, it gives CASSPPGSPNTEAFF. The chain couples TRBV18 to TRBJ1-1, with D hard to call. Trimming took off 0 bases at V and 1 base at J, with 9 bases between the two ends. CDR1 and CDR2 (germline): KGHSH, LQKENI. The CDR3 runs 15 residues.

V is TRBV2 and J is TRBJ1-2, with a weak D call TRBD1 (5 bases). Germline assignment: CDR1 SNHLY and CDR2 FYNNEI. The V gene lost 5 bases and the J gene lost 0 bases, with 16 bases spanning the gap. This CDR3 region has 16 residues. The DNA of the CDR3 is TGTGCCAGCAGTTCCAACAGGCTTAACGCTAACTATGGCTACACCTTC. Its translation is CASSSNRLNANYGYTF.

This chain joins TRBV11-2 and TRBJ2-3; D uncertain. This CDR3 region has 14 residues. The germline V gene encodes CDR1 SGHAT and CDR2 FQNNGV. V lost 1 base and J lost 6, with 11 bases in between. The CDR3 reads CASSLAGSADTQYF. CDR3 in DNA: TGTGCCAGCAGCTTAGCCGGGTCGGCGGATACGCAGTATTTT.

The chain employs TRBV18 and TRBJ2-3; D may be TRBD1 (5 bases). Trimming removed 1 base at V and 0 bases at J, with 11 bases between. The CDR3 covers 16 residues. Germline lookup yields CDR1 KGHSH and CDR2 LQKENI. The CDR3 DNA sequence: TGTGCCAGCTCACCACGGCCAGGGTCAAGCACAGATACGCAGTATTTT. This encodes CASSPRPGSSTDTQYF.

The V and J genes are TRBV4-2 and TRBJ1-3; D is perhaps TRBD1 (6 bases). V shed 8 bases and J shed 0 bases, with 11 bases lying between them. The CDR3 covers 14 residues. From germline, CDR1 is LGHNA and CDR2 YNFKEQ. As DNA, the CDR3 is TGTGCCAGCCGATCAGGGGACTCTGGAAACACCATATATTTT. The encoded protein is CASRSGDSGNTIYF.

This clone was counted a single time. V is TRBV5-1 and J is TRBJ2-7; TRBD1 agrees at 9 bases. Trimming took 5 bases from V and 5 from J; bases not matched to a gene: 5. Germline CDR1 and CDR2: SGHRS and YFSETQ. This CDR3 spans 13 amino acids. Written as DNA, the CDR3 is TGCGCCAGCAGACATGGACAGGGGAACGAGCAGTACTTC. It codes for CASRHGQGNEQYF.

The chain uses TRBV6-1 and TRBJ2-1; 12 bases match TRBD2. This CDR3 has 15 amino acids. Trimming removed 2 bases from V and 6 bases from J; junction bases left unmatched: 2. Germline lookup yields CDR1 MNHNS and CDR2 SASEGT. The CDR3 loop is CASSELAGGLNEQFF. CDR3 DNA sequence: TGTGCCAGCAGTGAACTAGCGGGAGGGCTCAATGAGCAGTTCTTC.

V gene TRBV2 combines with J gene TRBJ2-2; D might be TRBD1 (6 bases). Trimming left V 4 bases short and J 5 bases short, with 11 bases between. The CDR3 loop spans 14 amino acids. Germline CDR1 reads SNHLY; CDR2 reads FYNNEI. CDR3 sequence reads: CASSVSGDTGELFF. The CDR3 nucleotides read TGTGCCAGCAGTGTGTCAGGGGATACCGGGGAGCTGTTTTTT. Complete variable domain (other parts from reference TRBV2 and TRBJ2-2): EPEVTQTPSHQVTQMGQEVILRCVPISNHLYFYWYRQILGQKVEFLVSFYNNEISEKSEIFDDQFSVERPDGSNFTLKIRSTKLEDSAMYFCASSVSGDTGELFFGEGSRLTVL.

This clone was counted between two and nine times. The rearrangement uses TRBV19 and TRBJ1-1; maybe TRBD1 (6 bases). CDR1 is LNHDA, CDR2 SQIVND, per germline (reference sequence). The CDR3 spans 14 residues. Trimming shortened V by 9 bases and J by 7 bases, and 21 bases separated the two germline ends. The CDR3 coding sequence is TGTGCCAGCCAATTTGGTGGGGGGCAATATGAAGCTTTCTTT. It is translated as CASQFGGGQYEAFF. Filled out from reference TRBV19 and TRBJ1-1, the complete variable domain reads DGGITQSPKYLFRKEGQNVTLSCEQNLNHDAMYWYRQDPGQGLRLIYYSQIVNDFQKGDIAEGYSVSREKKESFPLTVTSAQKNPTAFYLCASQFGGGQYEAFFGQGTRLTVV.

In nucleotides, the CDR3 is TGTGCCAGTAGTATAAAGGGGGCAACAGATACGCAGTATTTT. Protein product: CASSIKGATDTQYF. The chain is built from TRBV19 and TRBJ2-3, with TRBD1 matching 7 bases. The length of the CDR3 is 14 residues. CDR1 LNHDA and CDR2 SQIVND come from the germline V gene (reference sequence). After removal of 2 bases from V and 3 bases from J, the junction contained 2 bases not matched to a gene.

This chain joins TRBV7-2 and TRBJ2-3, with 7 bases lining up with TRBD2. Germline V CDR1 and CDR2: SGHTA, FQGNSA. The CDR3 consists of 16 residues. The V gene end was trimmed by 2 bases and the J gene end by 1 base; junction bases not matched to a gene: 6. The CDR3 region is CASSLRGTTRTDTQYF. The CDR3 nucleotides are TGTGCCAGCAGCTTACGGGGGACTACCCGCACAGATACGCAGTATTTT.